Listed here is a single T cell receptor beta chain. Its antigen is not identified. Negative selection yielded untouched CD4+ T cells of average approximately 98% purity. In germline, CDR1 is SGHRS, CDR2 YFSETQ. The CDR3 contains 15 residues. Between the trimmed V and J ends, which lost 0 bases and 3 bases, there was a span of 13 bases. The data originate from a study of T cell repertoires and HLA-DP antigens. Background on the study: In vitro CD4+ alloreactivity was against HeLa-presented HLA-DP. Whole-study results and caveats: Previously undetected clones averaged approximately 38% and 46% against the two alleles respectively.

Primers targeted 54 TRBV and 13 TRBJ segments. The data were produced by immunoSEQ multiplex PCR, yet TCRdb's version contains in-frame clones alone and is incomplete. The profile shows about 110,000 clones, around 92% of them singletons. The material sequenced was CD4+ T cells from PBMCs. The sequence was collected from a young woman in good health and CMV-seronegative. The rearrangement joins TRBV5-1 to TRBJ2-7; D remains unclear. The CDR3 DNA follows: TGCGCCAGCAGCTTGGGTGTAGGGATCGGCTACGAGCAGTACTTC. Encoded protein: CASSLGVGIGYEQYF.